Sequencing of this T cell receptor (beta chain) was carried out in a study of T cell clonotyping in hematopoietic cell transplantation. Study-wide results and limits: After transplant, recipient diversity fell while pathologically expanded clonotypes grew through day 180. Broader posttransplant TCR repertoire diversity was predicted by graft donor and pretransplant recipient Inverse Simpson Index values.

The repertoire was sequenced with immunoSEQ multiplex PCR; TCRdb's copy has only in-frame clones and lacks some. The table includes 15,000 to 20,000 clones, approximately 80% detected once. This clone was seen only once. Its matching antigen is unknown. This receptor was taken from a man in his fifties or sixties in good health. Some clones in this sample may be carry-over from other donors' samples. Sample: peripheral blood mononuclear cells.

The CDR3 region is CASSLEGGNNEQFF. Here the CDR3 DNA reads TGTGCCAGCAGCTTAGAGGGGGGGAACAATGAGCAGTTCTTC. The chain links TRBV7-6 to TRBJ2-1; a possible D gene is TRBD2 (7 bases). Germline CDR1 SGHVS, CDR2 FNYEAQ. The CDR3 extends over 14 amino acids. V lost 1 base, J lost 5 bases, and 9 bases lay in between. The variable domain in full, with the rest retrieved from reference TRBV7-6 and TRBJ2-1, is GAGVSQSPRYKVTKRGQDVALRCDPISGHVSLYWYRQALGQGPEFLTYFNYEAQQDKSGLPNDRFSAERPEGSISTLTIQRTEQRDSAMYRCASSLEGGNNEQFFGPGTRLTVL.